This TCR beta chain derives from a study of shared clonotypes between healthy human individuals. Study context: The people who gave samples were a couple of women and three men aged 18 to 49. Plates per donor: three CD4 naive, three CD4 memory, two CD8 naive, one CD8 memory.

Clones were sequenced by immunoSEQ multiplex PCR, and TCRdb holds only the in-frame ones, with some missing. In the table there are roughly 650,000 clones, approximately 96% of which are singletons. Whole-study results and caveats: Naive subsets, compared against memory subsets, generally had larger estimated richness values. Clonotypes shared by all four sorted-subset donors had higher generation probabilities than non-shared clonotypes.

Of note for this clone: What it binds is unknown.

Trimming stripped 2 bases from V and 9 bases from J, with 11 bases between. CDR1 is SGHNT, CDR2 YYREEE, per germline (reference sequence). The CDR3 has 12 residues. It was CD45RO-negative cells, positively selected for CCR7, that made up naive CD8 cells, with terminally differentiated effector memory CD45RA+ cells excluded. This clonotype was sampled from a woman aged 25 to 45 in good health. Material: naive CD8+ T cells sorted from blood. V usage is TRBV5-4 and J usage is TRBJ1-1; D gene ambiguous. The CDR3: CASSFEGRKAFF. The CDR3 region has the DNA TGTGCCAGCAGCTTCGAGGGCAGAAAAGCTTTCTTT.